This passage covers 23 T cell receptor beta chains from one sample sequenced in a study of blood T cell repertoires in COVID-19. Method: immunoSEQ multiplex PCR; TCRdb's copy keeps in-frame clones and lacks some. The sample consists of about 64,000 clones, just over 90% of them appearing once. The sample taken for sequencing was peripheral blood. The receptors shown here come from a human donor in a cohort sampled during active COVID-19.

As DNA, the CDR3 is TGCAGTGCTAGAAGAGGAGGTACGCAGTATTTT. Translating gives CSARRGGTQYF. The V call is TRBV20-1, the J call TRBJ2-3; the D gene is possibly TRBD2 (5 bases). V was clipped by 2 bases and J by 8 bases, with 8 bases between them. This CDR3 region has 11 residues. Germline CDR1 DFQATT, CDR2 SNEGSKA (reference sequence).

The chain employs TRBV7-9 and TRBJ1-2, with TRBD1 matching over 11 bases. V trimming: 5 bases; J trimming: 4 bases; junction bases outside the gene matches: 12. Germline values: CDR1 SEHNR, CDR2 FQNEAQ (reference sequence). The CDR3 is made up of 17 amino acids. The CDR3 DNA sequence: TGTGCCAGCAGCGTCCGATCAGCGGGACAGGGGGGCTATGGCTACACCTTC. Translated: CASSVRSAGQGGYGYTF.

The CDR3 reads CASSSWDRGLVNEQFF. The CDR3 DNA reads TGTGCCAGCAGTTCATGGGACAGGGGGCTCGTCAATGAGCAGTTCTTC. The V and J genes are TRBV28 and TRBJ2-1; the match to TRBD1 covers 12 bases. The CDR3 spans 16 residues. The J segment lost 6 bases and the V segment lost 4 bases, leaving 7 bases of the junction unmatched. Per the germline V gene, CDR1 is MDHEN and CDR2 is SYDVKM.

The V call is TRBV27, the J call TRBJ2-7, with a weak D call TRBD1 (5 bases). Trimming left V 5 bases short and J 1 base short, with 9 bases between. From germline, CDR1 is MNHEY and CDR2 SMNVEV (reference sequence). The CDR3 spans 13 residues. The CDR3, as DNA: TGTGCCAGCAGTCCCCACAGGTCCTACGAGCAGTACTTC. This translates into CASSPHRSYEQYF.

This chain joins TRBV6-5 and TRBJ2-2, with a tentative D call TRBD1 (6 bases). Trimming left V 5 bases short and J 3 bases short, with 13 bases between. Germline CDR1 MNHEY, CDR2 SVGAGI. The CDR3 is 15 amino acids. The CDR3 DNA follows: TGTGCCAGCAGTCCGAGGGGGACGCACACCGGGGAGCTGTTTTTT. As protein: CASSPRGTHTGELFF.

Details on this clone: The junction and the germline gene differ at one end; a read error may be behind it. The rearrangement uses TRBV4-2 and TRBJ2-7; 9 bases agree with TRBD2. The CDR3 consists of 13 residues. Per the germline V gene, CDR1 is LGHNA and CDR2 is YNFKEQ. The CDR3 sequence: CASSQAAGGSQNF. CDR3 nucleotides: TGTGCCAGCAGCCAAGCAGCGGGAGGCTCTCAAAACTTC.

The chain joins TRBV7-2 to TRBJ2-5; D gene uncertain. With 0 bases removed from V and 2 bases from J, the gap between germline ends came to 4 bases. The CDR3 is 13 residues long. In germline, CDR1 is SGHTA, CDR2 FQGNSA. In DNA form, the CDR3 reads TGTGCCAGCAGCTTAGCCTTTCAAGAGACCCAGTACTTC. It yields the protein CASSLAFQETQYF.

CDR3 loop: CASSSLDWEQFF. For the CDR3, the DNA is TGTGCCAGCAGCTCACTTGACTGGGAGCAGTTCTTC. V gene TRBV7-9 combines with J gene TRBJ2-1; no clear D. From germline, CDR1 is SEHNR and CDR2 FQNEAQ (reference sequence). Trimming took off 4 bases at V and 10 bases at J, with 11 bases between the two ends. The CDR3 has 12 amino acids. Combining the CDR3 with reference TRBV7-9 and TRBJ2-1 gives the whole variable domain DTGVSQNPRHKITKRGQNVTFRCDPISEHNRLYWYRQTLGQGPEFLTYFQNEAQLEKSRLLSDRFSAERPKGSFSTLEIQRTEQGDSAMYLCASSSLDWEQFFGPGTRLTVL.

The chain is built from TRBV5-1 and TRBJ1-1; tentatively, D is TRBD1 (6 bases). The length of the CDR3 is 14 residues. V gave up 0 bases and J gave up 1 base, with 7 bases separating them. The germline CDR1 and CDR2 sequences are SGHRS and YFSETQ. CDR3 loop: CASSLVDRNTEAFF. In DNA, the CDR3 is TGCGCCAGCAGCTTGGTGGACAGGAACACTGAAGCTTTCTTT.

The chain uses TRBV25-1 and TRBJ2-3; 10 bases agree with TRBD2. Germline CDR1 and CDR2: MGHDK and SYGVNS. CDR3 length: 16 residues. J gave up 5 bases and V 8 bases, and 13 bases lay outside the gene matches. The CDR3 region has the DNA TGTGCCAGCGGGGCAGGAGCGGGAGGGCCGGAAGATACGCAGTATTTT. Translated: CASGAGAGGPEDTQYF.

The chain uses TRBV7-9 and TRBJ1-6, with 8 bases that match TRBD1. This CDR3 is built from 16 residues. Germline loops: CDR1 SEHNR, CDR2 FQNEAQ (reference sequence). V lost 5 bases and J lost 4; bases outside the gene matches: 7. Written as DNA, the CDR3 is TGTGCCAGCAGCGACATCCGACAGGGGTATAATTCACCCCTCCACTTT. Its protein is CASSDIRQGYNSPLHF. Based on the CDR3 plus reference TRBV7-9 and TRBJ1-6, the full variable domain is DTGVSQNPRHKITKRGQNVTFRCDPISEHNRLYWYRQTLGQGPEFLTYFQNEAQLEKSRLLSDRFSAERPKGSFSTLEIQRTEQGDSAMYLCASSDIRQGYNSPLHFGNGTRLTVT.

This chain connects TRBV29-1 to TRBJ2-7; 13 bases align to TRBD2. The CDR3 loop spans 17 amino acids. J was trimmed by 4 bases and V by 1 base; bases with no gene match: 10. The germline CDR1 and CDR2 sequences are SQVTM and ANQGSEA. CDR3 sequence reads: CSVEGPWTSGGKYEQYF. As DNA, the CDR3 is TGCAGCGTTGAAGGTCCATGGACTAGCGGGGGAAAATACGAGCAGTACTTC.

In its sample, this clone was seen once. V and J are TRBV6-2 or TRBV6-3 and TRBJ2-4; D might be TRBD2 (6 bases). V lost 6 bases and J 4 bases, leaving 16 bases between the germline ends. CDR1 is MNHEY and CDR2 is SVGEGT in the germline V gene. This CDR3 contains 15 residues. CDR3: CASSPSGAGKNIQYF. CDR3 DNA sequence: TGTGCCAGCAGCCCCTCGGGAGCAGGGAAAAACATTCAGTACTTC.

This clone is termed medium-sized (0.01 to 0.1%). The genes are TRBV4-2 and TRBJ2-7, with a possible D match to TRBD2 (7 bases). This CDR3 comprises 18 residues. V dropped 0 bases and J dropped 0 bases, with 18 bases sitting between them. CDR1 LGHNA and CDR2 YNFKEQ come from the germline V gene. The CDR3 loop reads CASSQEALGGTTSYEQYF. The DNA of the CDR3 is TGTGCCAGCAGCCAAGAAGCCTTAGGGGGGACTACCTCCTACGAGCAGTACTTC.

V is TRBV7-8 and J is TRBJ2-3; 10 bases align to TRBD2. The CDR3 spans 15 residues. Germline values: CDR1 SGHVS, CDR2 FQNEAQ. Trimming cost V 3 bases and J 6 bases; bases outside gene matches: 6. The CDR3 region is CASSFSSGGMDTQYF. The CDR3 region has the DNA TGTGCCAGCAGCTTTTCTAGCGGGGGAATGGATACGCAGTATTTT.

This clone was recorded once. V usage is TRBV5-1 and J usage is TRBJ2-3; 8 nucleotides agree with TRBD2. Germline CDR1 SGHRS, CDR2 YFSETQ. J lost 3 bases, V lost 2 bases, and 26 bases had no gene match. The CDR3 is 22 amino acids. In DNA form, the CDR3 reads TGCGCCAGCAGCTTTGGGCCACACAGGGCCCGATCGAGCGGGAGTTGGACAGATACGCAGTATTTT. Encoded protein: CASSFGPHRARSSGSWTDTQYF.

The chain uses TRBV27 and TRBJ2-1; 7 positions agree with TRBD1. This CDR3 is built from 16 residues. Germline CDR1 and CDR2: MNHEY and SMNVEV (reference sequence). V was pared by 4 bases and J by 0 bases, with 6 bases of the junction left unmatched. CDR3 amino acids: CASSSYRGSSYNEQFF. The CDR3 region has the DNA TGTGCCAGCAGTTCGTACAGGGGAAGCTCCTACAATGAGCAGTTCTTC.

The rearrangement joins TRBV24-1 to TRBJ1-5; a possible D gene is TRBD1 (5 bases). The length of the CDR3 is 15 residues. Germline assignment: CDR1 KGHDR and CDR2 SFDVKD. Deletions cut 3 bases from V and 9 bases from J, with 17 bases between. The DNA of the CDR3 is TGTGCCACCAGTGATAAAAGGGGCGGTGAATGGCCCCAGCATTTT. Amino acids: CATSDKRGGEWPQHF.

V is TRBV10-1 and J is TRBJ2-7, with 9 nucleotides matching TRBD2. The germline CDR1 and CDR2 sequences are WNHNN and SYGVQD (reference sequence). V dropped 2 bases and J dropped 5; count of bases not matched to a gene: 4. CDR3 size: 14 residues. The DNA for the CDR3 is TGCGCCAGCAGTGAGCAACTAGCGGGCGACGAGCAGTACTTC. Translated: CASSEQLAGDEQYF.

V is TRBV25-1 and J is TRBJ2-6, with TRBD1 identical over 9 bases. CDR3 length: 18 residues. Germline V gene sequence: CDR1 MGHDK, CDR2 SYGVNS. V lost 5 bases and J lost 2; bases outside the gene matches: 10. The CDR3 spells CASSPPGQGIAGANVLTF. CDR3 sequence (DNA): TGTGCCAGCAGTCCTCCGGGACAGGGTATCGCTGGGGCCAACGTCCTGACTTTC.

The chain carries TRBV11-1 and TRBJ1-3; D is unresolved. The germline V and J ends were trimmed by 5 bases and 0 bases, with 14 bases remaining between them. The CDR3 runs to 16 residues. Germline CDR1 is SGHAT and CDR2 is FQDESV (reference sequence). The CDR3 is CASSLSGGSSGNTIYF. In nucleotides, the CDR3 is TGTGCCAGCAGCCTATCAGGCGGGTCCTCTGGAAACACCATATATTTT. Complete variable domain (other parts from reference TRBV11-1 and TRBJ1-3): EAEVAQSPRYKITEKSQAVAFWCDPISGHATLYWYRQILGQGPELLVQFQDESVVDDSQLPKDRFSAERLKGVDSTLKIQPAELGDSAMYLCASSLSGGSSGNTIYFGEGSWLTVV.

This chain links TRBV5-4 with TRBJ2-1, with 8 bases identical to TRBD2. Trimming at V came to 0 bases and at J to 0 bases, leaving 8 bases not matched to a gene. From germline, CDR1 is SGHNT and CDR2 YYREEE (reference sequence). This CDR3 has 18 amino acids. CDR3 region: CASSLDLVSGSSYNEQFF. CDR3 bases: TGTGCCAGCAGCTTGGATTTAGTGAGCGGGAGCTCCTACAATGAGCAGTTCTTC.

The J gene is TRBJ2-3, the V gene TRBV6-5, with a possible D match to TRBD2 (6 bases). The CDR3 is 16 amino acids. Trimming pared 4 bases from V and 2 bases from J, leaving 16 bases between. From germline, CDR1 is MNHEY and CDR2 SVGAGI. This CDR3 is CASSSGTYRTTDTQYF. CDR3 DNA: TGTGCCAGCAGTTCTGGGACTTACCGGACCACAGATACGCAGTATTTT.